One and the same sample provided the 20 T cell receptor beta chains below, sequenced in a study of molecular identifiers for immune sequencing clone quantification (dated by TCRdb to 2016 to 2018). Library preparation was by PCR. These reads were obtained on an Illumina HiSeq 4000. TCRdb ran its own pipeline on the public reads, namely fastp trimming at Q25 and MiXCR clone calling, and kept in-frame beta chains. Duplicate CDR3 protein sequences are folded into a single record with the most common DNA and genes. The sample table holds 250,000 to 350,000 distinct CDR3 sequences, of which over 20% were seen once. The leading ten clones occupy approximately 0.83% of the sample. Material for sequencing was naive CD8+ T cells from blood, with Jurkat cell RNA spiked in. The cell subset or site label, read with the paper, signifies: FACS-sorted CD8+CD4-CCR7+CD45RA+ naive T cells. These receptors were obtained from a human donor in good health. Some libraries in this study had Jurkat cell RNA spiked in.

This clonotype was seen repeatedly, ten times or more. The rearrangement uses TRBV5-1 and TRBJ1-1; perhaps TRBD1 as D (5 bases). V was clipped by 1 base and J by 3 bases, with 13 bases between them. The germline V gene encodes CDR1 SGHRS and CDR2 YFSETQ. The CDR3 is made up of 15 amino acids. CDR3 protein: CASSLSGGGYTEAFF. CDR3 coding DNA: TGCGCCAGCAGCTTGTCCGGGGGGGGGTACACTGAAGCTTTCTTT.

This clonotype has a count of ten or more. The rearrangement links TRBV6-5 to TRBJ2-5; D might be TRBD2 (6 bases). V shed 5 bases and J shed 3 bases, with 16 bases lying between them. The CDR3 spans 15 residues. The germline gives CDR1 MNHEY, CDR2 SVGAGI. The CDR3 DNA reads TGTGCCAGCAGTCCCCTCGTTGGGGGGAAAGAGACCCAGTACTTC. It yields the protein CASSPLVGGKETQYF.

This clonotype appeared many times. The genes are TRBV5-6 and TRBJ2-7, with D perhaps TRBD1 (6 bases). The CDR3 spans 15 residues. CDR1 SGHDT and CDR2 YYEEEE come from the germline V gene. V lost 0 bases to trimming and J lost 2 bases, with 12 bases between them. In nucleotides, the CDR3 is TGTGCCAGCAGCTTGGATGGACAGAGTACCTACGAGCAGTACTTC. It yields the protein CASSLDGQSTYEQYF.

The table lists this clonotype with many counts. V is TRBV12-3 or TRBV12-4 and J is TRBJ2-7; 7 bases fit TRBD2. The CDR3 sequence is 15 residues long. V shed 3 bases and J 4 bases; nucleotides not matched to a gene: 9. CDR3 region: CASSFPGGGAYEQYF. Written as DNA, the CDR3 is TGTGCCAGCAGTTTTCCGGGCGGGGGAGCTTACGAGCAGTACTTC.

This clonotype was counted ten times or more. The chain employs TRBV5-6 and TRBJ2-7; 12 bases align to TRBD2. The CDR3 totals 14 residues. The germline V gene encodes CDR1 SGHDT and CDR2 YYEEEE. The junction had 1 base not matched to a gene; V was cut back by 3 bases and J by 3 bases. The CDR3 DNA reads TGTGCCAGCAGCTCGACTAGCGGGAGCTACGAGCAGTACTTC. Amino acid sequence: CASSSTSGSYEQYF.

The chain recombines TRBV6-2 or TRBV6-3 with TRBJ1-1, with D uncertain. Deletions cut 7 bases from V and 4 bases from J, with 13 bases between. The CDR3 is made up of 13 amino acids. Germline assignment: CDR1 MNHEY and CDR2 SVGEGT. CDR3 in amino acids: CASTDALSTEAFF. CDR3 nucleotides: TGTGCCAGCACGGACGCTTTGAGCACTGAAGCTTTCTTT.

This clonotype was observed at least ten times. This chain links TRBV11-2 with TRBJ2-5; D remains ambiguous. CDR3 length equals 15 residues. Germline V gene sequence: CDR1 SGHAT, CDR2 FQNNGV. Deletions cut 4 bases from V and 1 base from J, with 13 bases between. As DNA, the CDR3 is TGTGCCAGCAGCTACGCCGCCCTAACCCAAGAGACCCAGTACTTC. Translating it yields CASSYAALTQETQYF.

Worth noting for this clonotype: This may be a read error: a much more frequent sequence differs by one nucleotide. The chain employs TRBV13 and TRBJ2-7; 9 nucleotides match TRBD2. Trimming cost V 5 bases and J 5 bases; bases outside gene matches: 7. The V gene's germline CDR1 is PRHDT and CDR2 FYEKMQ (reference sequence). The CDR3 loop spans 14 amino acids. CDR3 nucleotide sequence: TGTGCCAGCAGCCCTTTTAGCGGGAGCCACGAGCAGTACTTC. Amino acid sequence: CASSPFSGSHEQYF.

This clonotype was picked up many times. This rearrangement joins TRBV29-1 to TRBJ2-7; TRBD1 aligns across 7 bases. This CDR3 is built from 12 residues. CDR1 is SQVTM, CDR2 ANQGSEA, per germline. J lost 6 bases, V lost 6 bases, and 8 bases had no gene match. The CDR3 loop reads CSVPLTGSEQYF. CDR3 coding DNA: TGCAGCGTCCCTTTGACAGGGAGCGAGCAGTACTTC.

This clonotype has a count of ten or more. The chain joins TRBV2 to TRBJ1-4; 11 bases align to TRBD1. V lost 6 bases to trimming and J lost 8 bases; unmatched junction nucleotides: 5. The CDR3 runs to 14 residues. CDR1 SNHLY and CDR2 FYNNEI come from the germline V gene. Here the CDR3 reads CASRGTGGSEKLFF. In DNA form, the CDR3 reads TGTGCCAGCAGAGGGACAGGGGGAAGCGAAAAACTGTTTTTT.

This clonotype was counted ten times or more. The V gene is TRBV11-3, the J gene TRBJ2-1; D is ambiguous. Trimming left V 1 base short and J 9 bases short, with 7 bases between. Germline CDR1 is SGHNT and CDR2 is YENEEA. The CDR3 length is 12 residues. CDR3 amino acids: CASSLVVGEQFF. In nucleotides, the CDR3 is TGTGCCAGCAGCTTAGTGGTCGGTGAGCAGTTCTTC.

With regard to this clonotype: A much more abundant neighbour one base away suggests this may be a read error. The chain recombines TRBV27 with TRBJ2-1, with 7 bases that match TRBD2. The CDR3 consists of 15 residues. CDR1 and CDR2 (germline): MNHEY, SMNVEV (reference sequence). CDR3 sequence reads: CAGSFGGGNYNEQFF. The CDR3 bases are TGTGCCGGCAGTTTTGGGGGAGGGAACTACAATGAGCAGTTCTTC.

This clonotype was seen a few times. The rearrangement uses TRBV4-3 and TRBJ1-2, with a possible D match to TRBD1 (5 bases). The CDR3 is made up of 15 amino acids. V gave up 1 base and J gave up 4 bases, with 13 bases separating them. Germline V gives CDR1 LGHNA, CDR2 YSLEER. CDR3 coding DNA: TGCGCCAGCAGCCAAGGTAGGGCAGGGAGCTATGGCTACACCTTC. Encoded protein: CASSQGRAGSYGYTF.

On this clonotype itself: A much larger clone lies one base from this, so it may be a read error. V gene TRBV29-1 combines with J gene TRBJ2-7; maybe TRBD2 (5 bases). The CDR3 length is 11 residues. CDR1 is SQVTM and CDR2 is ANQGSEA in the germline V gene. The CDR3 sequence is CSVQRDYEQCF. For the CDR3, the DNA is TGCAGCGTTCAGAGAGACTACGAGCAGTGCTTC.

This clonotype was detected ten times or more. The chain combines TRBV20-1 with TRBJ2-5; 7 bases fit TRBD2. The J segment lost 3 bases and the V segment lost 0 bases, leaving 7 bases of the junction unmatched. CDR3 length: 15 residues. Germline values: CDR1 DFQATT, CDR2 SNEGSKA (reference sequence). In DNA form, the CDR3 reads TGCAGTGCTAGAGATTCGTACGCGGGAGAAGAGACCCAGTACTTC. This encodes CSARDSYAGEETQYF.

The V gene is TRBV20-1, the J gene TRBJ2-5; 13 nucleotides align to TRBD2. The CDR3 consists of 18 residues. V gave up 5 bases and J gave up 2 bases; unmatched junction bases: 14. Germline CDR1 DFQATT, CDR2 SNEGSKA (reference sequence). The CDR3 is CSAPTGLAGEPIQETQYF. The CDR3 nucleotides read TGCAGTGCTCCAACTGGACTAGCGGGGGAACCAATTCAAGAGACCCAGTACTTC.

The chain recombines TRBV4-1 with TRBJ1-2; D is undetermined. The germline V and J ends were trimmed by 1 base and 3 bases, with 15 bases remaining between them. Germline CDR1 MGHRA, CDR2 YSYEKL. The CDR3 totals 16 residues. The CDR3, as DNA: TGCGCCAGCAGCCAAGGGTCGGATCCTGGGGACTATGGCTACACCTTC. Translating it yields CASSQGSDPGDYGYTF.

To note about this clonotype: This may come from a read error, since a much larger clone is one base off. The genes are TRBV4-3 and TRBJ2-1; D is perhaps TRBD2 (5 bases). This CDR3 contains 12 residues. V lost 8 bases and J 6 bases, leaving 11 bases between the germline ends. Germline CDR1 reads LGHNA; CDR2 reads YSLEER. The CDR3 here is CASGRPLNEQFF. For the CDR3, the DNA is TGCGCCAGCGGGAGACCCCTCAATGAGCAGTTCTTC.

This clonotype has a count of ten or more. V is TRBV29-1 and J is TRBJ2-7; possibly TRBD1 for D (5 bases). Trimming pared 2 bases from V and 1 base from J, leaving 15 bases between. The V gene's germline CDR1 is SQVTM and CDR2 ANQGSEA. This CDR3 is 15 amino acids long. As DNA, the CDR3 is TGCAGCGTTGAAATATGGGGCAGGCGATCCTACGAGCAGTACTTC. It translates to CSVEIWGRRSYEQYF.

The CDR3 nucleotides read TGTGCCAGCAGCTTTAGCGGGGGGGCAGCAGATACGCAGTATTTT. Its translation: CASSFSGGAADTQYF. This rearrangement joins TRBV7-9 to TRBJ2-3, with TRBD2 matching 11 bases. The CDR3 runs to 15 residues. The junction had 3 bases not matched to a gene; V was cut back by 3 bases and J by 4 bases. CDR1 is SEHNR, CDR2 FQNEAQ, per germline (reference sequence).